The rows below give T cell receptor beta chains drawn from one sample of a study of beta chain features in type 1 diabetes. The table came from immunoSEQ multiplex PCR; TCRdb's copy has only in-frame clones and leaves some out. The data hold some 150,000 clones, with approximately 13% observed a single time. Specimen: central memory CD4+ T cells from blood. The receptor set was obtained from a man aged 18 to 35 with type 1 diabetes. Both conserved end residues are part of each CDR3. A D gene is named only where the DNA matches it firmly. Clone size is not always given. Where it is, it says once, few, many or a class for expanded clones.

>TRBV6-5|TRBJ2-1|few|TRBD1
TGTGCCAGCAGCCGTACAGGGGGCCCCAATGAGCAGTTCTTC
CASSRTGGPNEQFF
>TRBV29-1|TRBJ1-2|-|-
TGCAGCGCCCTAAGTAGCTATGGCTACACCTTC
CSALSSYGYTF
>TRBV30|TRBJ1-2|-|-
TGTGCCTGGAGTGTAGGGGTTGGCTACACCTTC
CAWSVGVGYTF
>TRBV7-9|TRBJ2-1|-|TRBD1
TGTGCCAGCAGCTTATCCCAGGGGGAGTACAATGAGCAGTTCTTC
CASSLSQGEYNEQFF
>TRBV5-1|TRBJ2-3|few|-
TGCGCCAGCAGCTTGACAGGAGACACAGATACGCAGTATTTT
CASSLTGDTDTQYF
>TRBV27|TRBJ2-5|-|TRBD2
TGTGCCAGCAGTTCCGGACTAGCGGGGGTAAAAGAGACCCAGTACTTC
CASSSGLAGVKETQYF
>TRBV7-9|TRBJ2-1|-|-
TGTGCCAGCAGCTCCGGGCGGGGCGTCATCAATGAGCAGTTCTTC
CASSSGRGVINEQFF
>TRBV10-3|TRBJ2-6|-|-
TGTGCCATCAGTGAAGAGGTCGGTTTGGCTGGGGCCAACGTCCTGACTTTC
CAISEEVGLAGANVLTF
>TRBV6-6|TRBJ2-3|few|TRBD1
TGTGCCATCGGTGACAGGGCTACAGATACGCAGTATTTT
CAIGDRATDTQYF
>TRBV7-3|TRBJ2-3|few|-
TGTGCCAGCAGCCTGGTTCCCCTGGGCACAGATACGCAGTATTTT
CASSLVPLGTDTQYF
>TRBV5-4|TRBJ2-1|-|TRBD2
TGTGCCAGCAGCTTGGCAGGGAGGGTCTTC
CASSLAGRVF
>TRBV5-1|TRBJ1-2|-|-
TGCGCCAGCAGCTTGGTTGGGACGCAAAACTATGGCTACACCTTC
CASSLVGTQNYGYTF
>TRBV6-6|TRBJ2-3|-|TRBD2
TGTGCCAGCAGTCTAGCGGGGGGAATCACAGATACGCAGTATTTT
CASSLAGGITDTQYF
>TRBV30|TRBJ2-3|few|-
TGTGCCTGGAGTCCTCAGTCGGATACGCAGTATTTT
CAWSPQSDTQYF
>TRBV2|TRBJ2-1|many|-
TGTGCCAGCAGTGTGGAGGGTATGTTGATGTCGGTCTATGAGCAGTTCTTC
CASSVEGMLMSVYEQFF